These T cell receptor beta chains were read from a single sample in a study of vaccination effects on CD4 cells after COVID-19. TCRdb's copy holds only in-frame clones and misses some; the assay was immunoSEQ multiplex PCR. The data contain more than 50,000 clones, 76% of them seen just once; the ten biggest clones take up 0.95%. These TCRs' antigens remain unknown. The source material was CD4+ T cells from PBMCs cultured with HCoV-OC43 spike peptides, sampled after COVID-19 vaccination. Source of these receptors: a human donor who received a COVID-19 vaccine. CDR3s include the opening cysteine and the closing phenylalanine or tryptophan. The D gene is left open where the match is weak. Size tells how often a clone was seen (once, few, many) or the class of an expanded clone, and some rows leave it out.

TRBJ1-2	.	12	TRBV12-3/TRBV12-4	.	TGTGCCAGCAGTCAACAGGGTTATGGCTACACCTTC	CASSQQGYGYTF
TRBJ1-1	.	15	TRBV2	.	TGTGCCAGCAGCCCAAACGAGCTAATGAACACTGAAGCTTTCTTT	CASSPNELMNTEAFF
TRBJ1-1	.	15	TRBV5-1	.	TGCGCCAGCAGCTCCGGACGGCTTCCAAACACTGAAGCTTTCTTT	CASSSGRLPNTEAFF
TRBJ2-4	.	16	TRBV2	once	TGTGCCAGCAGGGAACCCGGGACACTAGCCAAAAACATTCAGTACTTC	CASREPGTLAKNIQYF
TRBJ2-3	.	13	TRBV5-5	.	TGTGCCAGCAGCGTGAAGACTCCCAGGGAGCAGTATTTT	CASSVKTPREQYF
TRBJ2-2	.	14	TRBV5-1	once	TGCGCCAGCAGAGTTGGGCACAGCACCGGGGAGCTGTTTTTT	CASRVGHSTGELFF
TRBJ2-1	.	16	TRBV7-3	.	TGTGCCAGCAGCTTATTTGGGGGGATCTCCTACAATGAGCAGTTCTTC	CASSLFGGISYNEQFF
TRBJ1-2	.	13	TRBV12-3/TRBV12-4	.	TGTGCCAGCAGCAGCCGGACACACTATGGCTACACCTTC	CASSSRTHYGYTF
TRBJ2-5	.	11	TRBV2	.	TGTGCCGGGGCCCCACCGAGTGCCCAGTACTTC	CAGAPPSAQYF
TRBJ1-2	.	14	TRBV5-1	.	TGCGCCAGCAGCTTGGACCACAGCTGGAGTGGCTACACCTTC	CASSLDHSWSGYTF
TRBJ2-5	.	14	TRBV18	.	TGTGCCAGCTCACCGAGACAGGACCAAGAGACCCAGTACTTC	CASSPRQDQETQYF
TRBJ1-2	TRBD1	18	TRBV5-8	.	TGTGCCAGCAGCTTCAGCTCTGGGGACAGGGCGGGTAGCTATGGCTACACCTTC	CASSFSSGDRAGSYGYTF
TRBJ2-3	.	14	TRBV5-1	.	TGCGCCAGCAGCGGTGGGGGCGCGACAGATACGCAGTATTTT	CASSGGGATDTQYF
TRBJ1-2	.	14	TRBV18	.	TGTGCCAGCTCACCGGCCAGAGCTAACTATGGCTACACCTTC	CASSPARANYGYTF
TRBJ1-4	.	15	TRBV6-5	.	TGTGCCAGCAGTTACTCCGGAGGGGTAAAGGAAAAACTGTTTTTT	CASSYSGGVKEKLFF
TRBJ1-1	.	15	TRBV10-1	.	TGCGCCAGCAGTGGGACGAGGTCAGCCAACACTGAAGCTTTCTTT	CASSGTRSANTEAFF
TRBJ1-1	TRBD1	17	TRBV28	.	TGTGCCAGCAGCCATGACAGGGACCACCTAGGGATGCCTGAAGCTTTCTTT	CASSHDRDHLGMPEAFF
TRBJ1-1	TRBD1	14	TRBV6-5	.	TGTGCCAGCAGGGCGGACAGGGGGTTCTCTGAAGCTTTCTTT	CASRADRGFSEAFF
TRBJ2-3	.	11	TRBV29-1	.	TGCAGCGTTGCAGAGTTGGATACGCAGTATTTT	CSVAELDTQYF
TRBJ1-3	TRBD1	13	TRBV9	.	TGTGCCAGCAGCGTAGAGGGGGCCAACACCATATATTTT	CASSVEGANTIYF
TRBJ1-4	.	14	TRBV29-1	.	TGCAGCGTAAGAGGCTCTGCAACTAATGAAAAACTGTTTTTT	CSVRGSATNEKLFF
TRBJ1-1	.	16	TRBV4-3	.	TGCGCCAGCAGCCAAGATTGGAGGGTTCCGAGTAGTGAAGCTTTCTTT	CASSQDWRVPSSEAFF
TRBJ1-3	.	14	TRBV28	.	TGTGCCAGCAGTTTAAGTAGGGATGGAAACACCATATATTTT	CASSLSRDGNTIYF
TRBJ2-2	.	16	TRBV5-1	.	TGCGCCAGCAGCCCAACATCCGGGACAAGCACCGGGGAGCTGTTTTTT	CASSPTSGTSTGELFF
TRBJ2-3	TRBD1	16	TRBV4-1	.	TGCGCCAGCAGCCAAGTTGTCAGGGGGAGCACAGATACGCAGTATTTT	CASSQVVRGSTDTQYF
TRBJ1-1	.	15	TRBV5-6	.	TGTGCCAGCAGCTCGTCTAGGGGCGGGAACACTGAAGCTTTCTTT	CASSSSRGGNTEAFF
TRBJ1-5	.	14	TRBV6-2/TRBV6-3	.	TGTGCCAGCAGTTCCAGCTGGATCAATCAGCCCCAGCATTTT	CASSSSWINQPQHF
TRBJ2-1	TRBD2	15	TRBV7-2	.	TGTGCCAGCAGCTATGCCCCGGACGGGACTAGCGCACAGTTCTTC	CASSYAPDGTSAQFF
TRBJ2-2	.	15	TRBV5-1	once	TGCGCCAGCAGCTTGCAGGGCGCGAACACCGGGGAGCTGTTTTTT	CASSLQGANTGELFF
TRBJ2-3	TRBD1	18	TRBV5-4	.	TGTGCCAGCAGAACCGGGACAGGTCCTATGGTGTACACAGATACGCAGTATTTT	CASRTGTGPMVYTDTQYF
TRBJ1-5	.	13	TRBV29-1	.	TGCAGCGTTGGGGCAGGGGATTATCAGCCCCAGCATTTT	CSVGAGDYQPQHF
TRBJ1-1	TRBD1	13	TRBV28	few	TGTGCCAGCAGGGGACAGGGGGCGGGGGGAGCTTTCTTT	CASRGQGAGGAFF
TRBJ2-5	.	14	TRBV18	.	TGTGCCAGCTCACCCCGGGGTAGTCAAGAGACCCAGTACTTC	CASSPRGSQETQYF
TRBJ2-3	TRBD1	14	TRBV18	.	TGTGCCAGCTCACCAGGACAGGGCACAGATACGCAGTATTTT	CASSPGQGTDTQYF
TRBJ2-4	.	16	TRBV18	.	TGTGCCAGCTCACCTCTAGCAGACGGGGCCAAAAACATTCAGTACTTC	CASSPLADGAKNIQYF
TRBJ1-1	.	13	TRBV20-1	.	TGCAGTGCTAGTGTCAATTTGAACACTGAAGCTTTCTTT	CSASVNLNTEAFF
TRBJ1-5	.	13	TRBV6-1	few	TGTGCCAGCAGTGAAAGAGGCGGTCAGCCCCAGCATTTT	CASSERGGQPQHF